This TCR beta chain derives from a study of blood T cells in healthy people across ages. Study results and caveats: The CMV status of each donor remained undetermined, and this could have confounded shifts in expanded clonotypes. TCR beta diversity per million T cells fell roughly linearly with age.

On this clonotype: Its specificity is not known.

Sample-barcoded 5' priming and a J-beta primer mix drove a second PCR of about 6 to 12 cycles. Each cDNA molecule received a tag from a template-switch adaptor that had 12 random nucleotides. TCRdb re-analysed the 5' RACE reads in MiXCR, keeping a single row per CDR3 protein. Of a few hundred thousand distinct CDR3 sequences in the sample, roughly a quarter are singletons; the top ten hold roughly 20%. Drawn from each donor were approximately 9.2 milliliters of peripheral blood. The CDR3 extends over 15 amino acids. Trimming took off 6 bases at V and 3 bases at J, with 17 bases between the two ends. The chain links TRBV12-3 or TRBV12-4 to TRBJ1-1; no clear D gene. Material for sequencing was blood. This clonotype was sampled from a woman in her 70s in good health. The CDR3 is CASRMVLPLDTEAFF. The CDR3 bases are TGTGCCAGCAGAATGGTCCTGCCCCTTGACACTGAAGCTTTCTTT.